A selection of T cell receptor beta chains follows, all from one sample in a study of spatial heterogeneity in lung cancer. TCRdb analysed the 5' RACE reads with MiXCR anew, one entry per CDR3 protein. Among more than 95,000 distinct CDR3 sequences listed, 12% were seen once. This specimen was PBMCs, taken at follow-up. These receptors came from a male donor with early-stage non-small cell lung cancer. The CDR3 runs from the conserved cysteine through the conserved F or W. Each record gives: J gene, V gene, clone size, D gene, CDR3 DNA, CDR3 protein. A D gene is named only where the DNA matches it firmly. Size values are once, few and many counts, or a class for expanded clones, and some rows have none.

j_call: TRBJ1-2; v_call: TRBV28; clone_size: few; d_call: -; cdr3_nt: TGTGCCAGCAGTTTTGGGGACGGGTATGGCTACACCTTC; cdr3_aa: CASSFGDGYGYTF
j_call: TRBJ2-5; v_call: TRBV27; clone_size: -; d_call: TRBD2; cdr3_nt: TGTGCCAGTAGACTAGCGGGGCAGGAGACCCAGTACTTC; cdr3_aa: CASRLAGQETQYF
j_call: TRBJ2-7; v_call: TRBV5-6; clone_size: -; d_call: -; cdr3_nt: TGTGCCAGCAGCTCGCTTCTACAGGGTTCCTACGAGCAGTACTTC; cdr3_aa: CASSSLLQGSYEQYF
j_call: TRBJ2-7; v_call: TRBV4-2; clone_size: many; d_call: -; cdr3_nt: TGTGCCAGCAGCCAAGATCTGGTGGGATACGAGCAGTACTTC; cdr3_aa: CASSQDLVGYEQYF
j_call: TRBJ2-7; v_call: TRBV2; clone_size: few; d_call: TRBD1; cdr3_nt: TGTGCCAGCAGTGGGAGAGCGGACAGGAACTACGAGCAGTACTTC; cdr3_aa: CASSGRADRNYEQYF
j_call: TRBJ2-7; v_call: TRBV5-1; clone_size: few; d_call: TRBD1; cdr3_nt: TGCGCCAGCAGGGGACAGGCGGGCTCCTACGAGCAGTACTTC; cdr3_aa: CASRGQAGSYEQYF
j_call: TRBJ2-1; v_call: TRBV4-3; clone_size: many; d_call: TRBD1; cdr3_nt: TGCGCCAGCAGCCAAGATAGGGGGACAGGGTACAATGAGCAGTTCTTC; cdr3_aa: CASSQDRGTGYNEQFF
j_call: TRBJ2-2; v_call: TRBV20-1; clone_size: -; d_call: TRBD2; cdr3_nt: TGCAGTGCTAGAGATTTACTAGCGGGGACCGCGAACACCGGGGAGCTGTTTTTT; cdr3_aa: CSARDLLAGTANTGELFF
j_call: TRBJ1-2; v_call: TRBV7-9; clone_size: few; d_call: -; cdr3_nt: TGTGCCAGCAGCTTGAGGGGATTTTCTAACTATGGCTACACCTTC; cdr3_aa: CASSLRGFSNYGYTF
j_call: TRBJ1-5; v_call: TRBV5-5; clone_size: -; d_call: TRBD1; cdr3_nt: TGTGCCAGCAGCTTTCAGGGGGCTGGTCAGCCCCAGCATTTT; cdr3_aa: CASSFQGAGQPQHF
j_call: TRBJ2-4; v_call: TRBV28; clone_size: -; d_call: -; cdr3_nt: TGTGCCAGCAGTATACCCCGGGGGAAAAACATTCAGTACTTC; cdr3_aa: CASSIPRGKNIQYF
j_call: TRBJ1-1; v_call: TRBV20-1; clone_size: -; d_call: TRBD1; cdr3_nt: TGCAGTGCTAGAGCTGGGACAGGGAACACTGAAGCTTTCTTT; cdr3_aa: CSARAGTGNTEAFF
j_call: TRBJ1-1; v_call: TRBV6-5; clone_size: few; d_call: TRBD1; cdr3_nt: TGTGCCAGCAGTTACGGGGGACAGGGGATTACTGAAGCTTTCTTT; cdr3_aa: CASSYGGQGITEAFF
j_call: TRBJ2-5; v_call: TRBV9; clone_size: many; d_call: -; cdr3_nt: TGTGCCAGCAGTCCGGGTTTACCGGGGGAGACCCAGTACTTC; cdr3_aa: CASSPGLPGETQYF
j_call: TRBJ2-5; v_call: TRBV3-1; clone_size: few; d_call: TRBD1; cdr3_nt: TGTGCCAGCAGCCAAGGACAGGGGGGGCGAGAGACCCAGTACTTC; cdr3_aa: CASSQGQGGRETQYF
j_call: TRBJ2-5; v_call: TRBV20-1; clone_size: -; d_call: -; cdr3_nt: TGCAGTGCTGGCCGAGACGGAGGGAAAGAGACCCAGTACTTC; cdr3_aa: CSAGRDGGKETQYF
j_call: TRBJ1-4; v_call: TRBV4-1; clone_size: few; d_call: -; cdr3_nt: TGCGCCAGCAGCCAAGATTCGGTGGGCACCAACGGGTTTCTGTTTTTT; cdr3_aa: CASSQDSVGTNGFLFF
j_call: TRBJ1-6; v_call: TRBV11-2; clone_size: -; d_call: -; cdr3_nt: TGTGCCAGCACGGTGGGGGGAATGCATTCACCCCTCCACTTT; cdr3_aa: CASTVGGMHSPLHF
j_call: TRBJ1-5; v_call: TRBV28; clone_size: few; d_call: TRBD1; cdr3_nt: TGTGCCAGCAGTTTTTCGGGACAGGGGGCAAATCAGCCCCAGCATTTT; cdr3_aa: CASSFSGQGANQPQHF
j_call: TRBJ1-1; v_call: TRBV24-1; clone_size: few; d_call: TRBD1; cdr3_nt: TGTGCCACCAGGGACAGGTTTGAAGCTTTCTTT; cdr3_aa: CATRDRFEAFF
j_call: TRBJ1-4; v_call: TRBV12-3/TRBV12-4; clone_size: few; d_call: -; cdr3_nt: TGTGCCAGCAGCCCCGTGAAGAGTTGGCTGTTTTTT; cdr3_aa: CASSPVKSWLFF
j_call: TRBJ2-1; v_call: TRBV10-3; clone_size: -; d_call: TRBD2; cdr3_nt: TGTGCCATCCGGAGTACTAGCGTCAATGAGCAGTTCTTC; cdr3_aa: CAIRSTSVNEQFF
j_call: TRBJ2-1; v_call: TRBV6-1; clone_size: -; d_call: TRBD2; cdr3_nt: TGTGCCAGCAGTGAAACCAGCGGGGGGGCCCATAGGAATGAGCAGTTCTTC; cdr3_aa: CASSETSGGAHRNEQFF
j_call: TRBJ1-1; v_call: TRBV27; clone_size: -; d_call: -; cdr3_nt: TGTGCCAGCAGTTTAGAGGGTTTGAACACTGAAGCTTTCTTT; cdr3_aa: CASSLEGLNTEAFF
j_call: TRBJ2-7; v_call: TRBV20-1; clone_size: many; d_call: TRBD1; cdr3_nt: TGCAGTGCCAACCGGGACAGGGGTGTCTACGAGCAGTACTTC; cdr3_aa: CSANRDRGVYEQYF
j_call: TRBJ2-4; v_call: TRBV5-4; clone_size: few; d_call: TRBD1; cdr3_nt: TGTGCCAGCAGCTTTGACCCGGGACAGGGATACATTCAGTACTTC; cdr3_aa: CASSFDPGQGYIQYF
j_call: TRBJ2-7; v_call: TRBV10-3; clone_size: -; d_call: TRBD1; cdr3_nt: TGTGCCATTCAACTGGACAGGAGCTCCTACGAGCAGTACTTC; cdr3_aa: CAIQLDRSSYEQYF
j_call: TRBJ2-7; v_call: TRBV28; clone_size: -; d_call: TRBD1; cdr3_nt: TGTGCCAGCAGTTCCCGACAGGGGAACATCTACGAGCAGTACTTC; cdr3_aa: CASSSRQGNIYEQYF
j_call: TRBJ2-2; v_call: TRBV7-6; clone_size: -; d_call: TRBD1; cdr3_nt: TGTGCCAGCAGAAGGACAGGGAACACCGGGGAGCTGTTTTTT; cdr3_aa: CASRRTGNTGELFF
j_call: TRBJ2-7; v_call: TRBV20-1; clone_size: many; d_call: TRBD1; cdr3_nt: TGCAGTGTTACGCAGGGGGCAAAGAACGAGCAGTACTTC; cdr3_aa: CSVTQGAKNEQYF
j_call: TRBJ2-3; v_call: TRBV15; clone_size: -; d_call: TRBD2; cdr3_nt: TGTGCCACCAGCACCCGTTCTAGCGGGCCTCCAGATACGCAGTATTTT; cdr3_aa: CATSTRSSGPPDTQYF
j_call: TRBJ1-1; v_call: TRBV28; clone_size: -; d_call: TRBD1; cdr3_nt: TGTGCCAGCAGTTTCATGGGACAGGGGGGCACTGAAGCTTTCTTT; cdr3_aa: CASSFMGQGGTEAFF
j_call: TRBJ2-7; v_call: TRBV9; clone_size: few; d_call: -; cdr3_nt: TGTGCCAGCAGCGTAGCTATTGGGCGGCGGGACGAGCAGTACTTC; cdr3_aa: CASSVAIGRRDEQYF
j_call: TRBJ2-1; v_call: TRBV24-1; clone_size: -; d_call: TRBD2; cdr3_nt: TGTGCCACCAGTCAAGGCGTAGCAAGGACTAGCGGGTGCAATGAGCAGTTCTTC; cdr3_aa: CATSQGVARTSGCNEQFF
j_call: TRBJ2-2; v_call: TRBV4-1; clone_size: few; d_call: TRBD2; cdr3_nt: TGCGCCAGCAGCCGCCTACCTAGCGGGGGGAACACCGGGGAGCTGTTTTTT; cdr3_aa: CASSRLPSGGNTGELFF
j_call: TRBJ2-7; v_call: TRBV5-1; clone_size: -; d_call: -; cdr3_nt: TGCGCCAGCAGACAGGGAGTTAGCTCCTACGAGCAGTACTTC; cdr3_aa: CASRQGVSSYEQYF
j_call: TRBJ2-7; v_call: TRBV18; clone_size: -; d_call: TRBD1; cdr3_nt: TGTGCCAGCTCACCGTCGGGACAGGAGTGGGAGCAGTACTTC; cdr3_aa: CASSPSGQEWEQYF
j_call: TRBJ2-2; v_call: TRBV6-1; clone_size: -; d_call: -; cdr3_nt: TGTGCCAGCAGGGCGACAGGCATGGCCGGGGAGCTGTTTTTT; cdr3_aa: CASRATGMAGELFF
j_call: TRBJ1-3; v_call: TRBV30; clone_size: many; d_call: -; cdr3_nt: TGTGCCTGGAAAACGCGTTCTGGAAACACCATATATTTT; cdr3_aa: CAWKTRSGNTIYF
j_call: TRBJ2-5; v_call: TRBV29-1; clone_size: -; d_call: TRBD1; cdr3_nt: TGCAGCGTTACCTGGACAGGGAGAGAGACCCAGTACTTC; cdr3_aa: CSVTWTGRETQYF
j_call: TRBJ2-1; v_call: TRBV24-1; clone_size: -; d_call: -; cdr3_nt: TGTGCCACCAGTGATCGCCAGTACAATGAGCAGTTCTTC; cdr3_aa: CATSDRQYNEQFF
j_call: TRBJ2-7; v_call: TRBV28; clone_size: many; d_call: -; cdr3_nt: TGTGCCAGCAGTCCTGCGGGGTTCGTCTACGAGCAGTACTTC; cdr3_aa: CASSPAGFVYEQYF
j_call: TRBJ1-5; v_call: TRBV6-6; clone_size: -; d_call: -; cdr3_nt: TGTGCCAGCGGTTTAGGTAGCAATCAGCCCCAGCATTTT; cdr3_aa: CASGLGSNQPQHF
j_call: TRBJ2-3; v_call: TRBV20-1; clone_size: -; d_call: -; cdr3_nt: TGCAGTGCTAGAGATCTAGCGCCCCCAGATACGCAGTATTTT; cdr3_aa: CSARDLAPPDTQYF
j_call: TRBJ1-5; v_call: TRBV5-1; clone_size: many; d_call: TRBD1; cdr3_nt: TGCGCCAGCAGCTTGGAAGGACAGGGAAGTCAGCCCCAGCATTTT; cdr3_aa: CASSLEGQGSQPQHF